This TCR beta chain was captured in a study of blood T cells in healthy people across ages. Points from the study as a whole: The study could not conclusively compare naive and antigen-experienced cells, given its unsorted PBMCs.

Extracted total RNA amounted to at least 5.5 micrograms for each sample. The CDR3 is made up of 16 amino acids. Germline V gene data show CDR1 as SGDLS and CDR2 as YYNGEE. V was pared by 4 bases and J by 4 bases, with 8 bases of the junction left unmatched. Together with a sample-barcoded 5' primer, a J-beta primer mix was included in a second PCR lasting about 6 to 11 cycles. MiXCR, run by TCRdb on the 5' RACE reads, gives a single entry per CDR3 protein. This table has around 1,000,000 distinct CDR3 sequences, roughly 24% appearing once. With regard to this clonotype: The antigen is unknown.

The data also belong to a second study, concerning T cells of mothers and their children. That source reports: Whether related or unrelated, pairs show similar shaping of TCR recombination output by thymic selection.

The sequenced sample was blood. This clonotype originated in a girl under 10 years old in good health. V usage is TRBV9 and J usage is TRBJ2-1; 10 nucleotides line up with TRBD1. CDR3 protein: CASSLSGTGAYNEQFF. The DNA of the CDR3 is TGTGCCAGCAGCCTCTCCGGGACAGGGGCTTACAATGAGCAGTTCTTC.